This T cell receptor beta chain came from a study of blood T cell repertoires in COVID-19. At the level of the study: Sites across the United States, Italy and Spain contributed samples from acute and convalescent COVID-19. The cDNA or gDNA used as material had been derived from T cells, B-cell-depleted T cells, or PBMCs.

Authors' methods: Amplification from reference gene primers served as the basis for estimated nucleated cell counts. Measured with immunoSEQ multiplex PCR; TCRdb has only the in-frame clones, and not every one. V, J and clone size are taken as reported in that table, and D and trimming were inferred from the DNA itself. The data contain some 31,000 clones, around 86% of them singletons. The receptor comes from an older woman with active COVID-19. Specimen: peripheral blood.

The CDR3 bases are TGTGCCAGCAGCCAAGGGCCCGCCTCTGGAAACACCATATATTTT. This encodes CASSQGPASGNTIYF. The chain carries TRBV4-2 and TRBJ1-3; D not resolved. Germline assignment: CDR1 LGHNA and CDR2 YNFKEQ. V lost 1 base, J lost 0 bases, and 7 bases lay in between. CDR3 size: 15 residues.